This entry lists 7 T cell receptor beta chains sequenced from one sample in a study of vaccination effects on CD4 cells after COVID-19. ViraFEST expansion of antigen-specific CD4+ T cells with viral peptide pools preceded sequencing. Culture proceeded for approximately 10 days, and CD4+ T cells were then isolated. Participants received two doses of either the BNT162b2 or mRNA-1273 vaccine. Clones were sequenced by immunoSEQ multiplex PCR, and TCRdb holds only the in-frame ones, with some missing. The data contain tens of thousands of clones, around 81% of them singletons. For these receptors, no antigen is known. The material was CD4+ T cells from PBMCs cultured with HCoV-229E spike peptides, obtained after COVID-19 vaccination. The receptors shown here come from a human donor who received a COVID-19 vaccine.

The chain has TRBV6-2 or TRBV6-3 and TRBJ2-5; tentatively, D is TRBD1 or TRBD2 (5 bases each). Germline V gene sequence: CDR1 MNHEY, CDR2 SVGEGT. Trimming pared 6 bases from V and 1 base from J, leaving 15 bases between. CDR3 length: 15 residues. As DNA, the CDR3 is TGTGCCAGCAGCCCTGGGACGGCCGCCCAAGAGACCCAGTACTTC. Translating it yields CASSPGTAAQETQYF.

The CDR3 here is CASSLAGQGTGELFF. The CDR3, as DNA: TGTGCCAGCAGCTTGGCCGGACAGGGGACCGGGGAGCTGTTTTTT. The chain combines TRBV5-4 with TRBJ2-2, with 9 positions matching TRBD1. Germline loops: CDR1 SGHNT, CDR2 YYREEE (reference sequence). The CDR3 has 15 residues. After removal of 0 bases from V and 5 bases from J, the junction contained 2 bases not matched to a gene.

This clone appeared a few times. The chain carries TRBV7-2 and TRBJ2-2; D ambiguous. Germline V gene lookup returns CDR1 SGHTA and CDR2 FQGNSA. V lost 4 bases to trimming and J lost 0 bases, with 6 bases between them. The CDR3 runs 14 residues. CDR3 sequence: CASSSPANTGELFF. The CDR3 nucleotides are TGTGCCAGCAGCTCGCCCGCGAACACCGGGGAGCTGTTTTTT.

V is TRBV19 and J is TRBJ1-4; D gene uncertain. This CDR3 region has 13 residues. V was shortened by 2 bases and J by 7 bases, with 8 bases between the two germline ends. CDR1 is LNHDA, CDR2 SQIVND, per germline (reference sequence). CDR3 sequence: CASSISGFEKLFF. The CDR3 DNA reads TGTGCCAGTAGTATATCGGGTTTTGAAAAACTGTTTTTT.

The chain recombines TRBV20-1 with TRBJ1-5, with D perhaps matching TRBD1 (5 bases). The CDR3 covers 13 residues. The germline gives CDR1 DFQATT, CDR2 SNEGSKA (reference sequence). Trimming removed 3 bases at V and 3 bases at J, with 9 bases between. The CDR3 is CSASRRDNQPQHF. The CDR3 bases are TGCAGTGCTAGTCGCAGGGACAATCAGCCCCAGCATTTT.

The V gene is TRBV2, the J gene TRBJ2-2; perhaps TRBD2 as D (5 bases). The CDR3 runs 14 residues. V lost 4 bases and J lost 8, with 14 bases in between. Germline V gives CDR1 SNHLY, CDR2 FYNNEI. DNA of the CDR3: TGTGCCAGCAGTGTTGGACTTCCGGGGGGGGAGCTGTTTTTT. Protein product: CASSVGLPGGELFF.

The CDR3 loop is CASSDRGNEQFF. In DNA, the CDR3 is TGTGCCAGCAGTGACAGGGGCAATGAGCAGTTCTTC. The chain uses TRBV2 and TRBJ2-1; D is perhaps TRBD1 (6 bases). Germline CDR1 reads SNHLY; CDR2 reads FYNNEI. This CDR3 has 12 amino acids. V was trimmed by 3 bases and J by 6 bases, leaving 6 bases between them.